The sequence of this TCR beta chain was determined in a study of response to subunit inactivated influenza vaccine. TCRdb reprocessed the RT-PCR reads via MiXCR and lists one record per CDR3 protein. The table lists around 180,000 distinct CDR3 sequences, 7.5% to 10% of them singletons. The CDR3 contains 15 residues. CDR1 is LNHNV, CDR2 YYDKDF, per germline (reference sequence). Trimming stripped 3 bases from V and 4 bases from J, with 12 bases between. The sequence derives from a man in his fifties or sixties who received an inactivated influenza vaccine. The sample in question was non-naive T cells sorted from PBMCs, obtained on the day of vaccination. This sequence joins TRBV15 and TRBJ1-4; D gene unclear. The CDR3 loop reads CATSRDGALNEKLFF. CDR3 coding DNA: TGTGCCACCAGCAGGGACGGAGCTCTTAATGAAAAACTGTTTTTT.